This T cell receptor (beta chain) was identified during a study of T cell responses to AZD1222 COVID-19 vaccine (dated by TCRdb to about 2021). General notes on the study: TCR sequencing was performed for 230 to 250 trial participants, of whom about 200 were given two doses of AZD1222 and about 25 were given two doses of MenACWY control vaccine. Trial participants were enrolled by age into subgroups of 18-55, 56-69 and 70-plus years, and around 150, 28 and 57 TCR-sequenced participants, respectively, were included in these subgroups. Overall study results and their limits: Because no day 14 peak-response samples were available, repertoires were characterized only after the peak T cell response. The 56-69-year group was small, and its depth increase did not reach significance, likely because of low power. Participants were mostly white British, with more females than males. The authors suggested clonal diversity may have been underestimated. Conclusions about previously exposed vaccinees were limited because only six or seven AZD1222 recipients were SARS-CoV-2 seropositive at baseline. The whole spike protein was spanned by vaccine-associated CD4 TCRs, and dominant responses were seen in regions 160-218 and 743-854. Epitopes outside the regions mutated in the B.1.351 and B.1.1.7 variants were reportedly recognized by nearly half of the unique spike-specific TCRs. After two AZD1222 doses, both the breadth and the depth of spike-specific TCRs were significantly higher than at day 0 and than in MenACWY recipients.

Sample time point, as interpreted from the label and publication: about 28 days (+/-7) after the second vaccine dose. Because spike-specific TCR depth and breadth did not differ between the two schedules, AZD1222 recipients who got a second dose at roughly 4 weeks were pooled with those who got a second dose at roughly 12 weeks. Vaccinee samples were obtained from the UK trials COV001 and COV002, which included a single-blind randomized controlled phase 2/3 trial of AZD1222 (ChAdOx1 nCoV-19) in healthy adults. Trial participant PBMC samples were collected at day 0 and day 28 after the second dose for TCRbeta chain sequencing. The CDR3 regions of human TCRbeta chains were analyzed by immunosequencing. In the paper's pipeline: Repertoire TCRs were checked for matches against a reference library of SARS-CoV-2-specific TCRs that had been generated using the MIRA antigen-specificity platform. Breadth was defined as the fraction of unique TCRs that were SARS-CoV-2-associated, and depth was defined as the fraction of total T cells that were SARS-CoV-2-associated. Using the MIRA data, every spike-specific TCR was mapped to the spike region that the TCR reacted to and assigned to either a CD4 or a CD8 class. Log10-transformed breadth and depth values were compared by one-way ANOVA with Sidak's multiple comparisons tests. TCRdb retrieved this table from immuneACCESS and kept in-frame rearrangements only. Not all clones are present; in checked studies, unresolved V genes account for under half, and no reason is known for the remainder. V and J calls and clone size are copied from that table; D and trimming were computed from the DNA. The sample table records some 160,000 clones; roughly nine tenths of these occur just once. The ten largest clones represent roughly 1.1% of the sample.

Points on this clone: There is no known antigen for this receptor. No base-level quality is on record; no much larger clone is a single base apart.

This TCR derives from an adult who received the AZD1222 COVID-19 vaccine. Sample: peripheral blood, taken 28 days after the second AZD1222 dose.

The DNA sequence is as follows: TGTGCCAGCAGCTTAGCGACAGGGAGAGGCTACACCTTC. Translated, this is CASSLATGRGYTF. The chain is encoded by TRBV7-9 joined to TRBJ1-2; 7 junctional bases match TRBD1. The CDR3 sequence holds 13 residues, the cysteine and phenylalanine included. The CDR3 DNA has 39 bases and is translated from base 1. The germline V gene (reference sequence) sets CDR1 to SEHNR and CDR2 to FQNEAQ. V lost 0 bases and J lost 8 bases, and the count of bases not matched to a germline gene is 3.